Presented here are 10 T cell receptor beta chains from one specimen sequenced in a study of shared clonotypes between healthy human individuals. The data were produced by immunoSEQ multiplex PCR, yet TCRdb's version contains in-frame clones alone and is incomplete. The sample holds roughly 1,100,000 clones, about 77% seen once. The material sequenced was memory CD4+ T cells sorted from blood. Subset: CD45RA-negative fraction. The receptors stem from a man aged 18-30 years in good health.

This clone was seen just once. The chain is built from TRBV18 and TRBJ1-3; unclear D gene. Germline V gene data show CDR1 as KGHSH and CDR2 as LQKENI. V lost 0 bases and J 0 bases, leaving 9 bases between the germline ends. CDR3 length: 16 residues. CDR3 in amino acids: CASSPPGLGSGNTIYF. CDR3 nucleotides: TGTGCCAGCTCACCACCGGGCCTTGGCTCTGGAAACACCATATATTTT. The full variable domain, with the rest looked up from reference TRBV18 and TRBJ1-3, is NAGVMQNPRHLVRRRGQEARLRCSPMKGHSHVYWYRQLPEEGLKFMVYLQKENIIDESGMPKERFSAEFPKEGPSILRIQQVVRGDSAAYFCASSPPGLGSGNTIYFGEGSWLTVV.

This clone was recorded once. Sequence at one end of the junction differs from germline and may be a read error. The chain couples TRBV5-1 to TRBJ1-1, with 7 bases fitting TRBD1. The CDR3 covers 14 residues. Germline V gene sequence: CDR1 SGHRS, CDR2 YFSETQ. This CDR3 is CVSSFQGGNTEAFF. CDR3 coding DNA: TGCGTCAGCAGCTTTCAGGGGGGGAACACTGAAGCTTTCTTT.

The V and J genes are TRBV27 and TRBJ1-1; TRBD1 agrees at 7 bases. The junction had 13 bases not matched to a gene; V was cut back by 5 bases and J by 4 bases. The length of the CDR3 is 16 residues. Germline V gives CDR1 MNHEY, CDR2 SMNVEV (reference sequence). CDR3 bases: TGTGCCAGCAGTCTTCGACAGGGTTCGGGGGGCACTGAAGCTTTCTTT. It is translated as CASSLRQGSGGTEAFF.

This sequence joins TRBV15 and TRBJ2-1; 7 bases are a match to TRBD1. With V trimmed by 0 bases and J by 0 bases, 2 bases remained unmatched. The CDR3 spans 16 residues. Looked up from germline, CDR1 is LNHNV and CDR2 is YYDKDF (reference sequence). CDR3 DNA sequence: TGTGCCACCAGCAGAGATCAGGGGGTCTCCTACAATGAGCAGTTCTTC. Translated, it gives CATSRDQGVSYNEQFF.

V usage is TRBV4-1 and J usage is TRBJ2-1; 7 bases are a match to TRBD1. The CDR3 has 17 amino acids. V was clipped by 1 base and J by 0 bases; unmatched bases: 6. CDR1 is MGHRA and CDR2 is YSYEKL in the germline V gene. The CDR3 sequence: CASSQVRGRDSYNEQFF. The CDR3 DNA follows: TGCGCCAGCAGCCAAGTTAGGGGGCGCGACTCCTACAATGAGCAGTTCTTC.

The V call is TRBV10-3, the J call TRBJ1-2; TRBD1 matches at 9 bases. Germline V gene lookup returns CDR1 ENHRY and CDR2 SYGVKD. This CDR3 region has 12 residues. The V segment lost 6 bases and the J segment 6 bases; nucleotides outside the gene matches: 2. CDR3: CAISGTGNGYTF. CDR3 nucleotides: TGTGCCATCAGCGGGACAGGGAATGGCTACACCTTC.

This clone has only a few counts. The chain carries TRBV30 and TRBJ1-5; D is possibly TRBD1 (6 bases). The V and J ends lost 2 bases and 11 bases respectively, with 13 bases between them. The CDR3 consists of 12 residues. Germline V gene lookup returns CDR1 GTSNPN and CDR2 SVGIG (reference sequence). CDR3 DNA: TGTGCCTGGAGTACAGGGCCCCAGGCCCAGCATTTT. Residues: CAWSTGPQAQHF.

This clone was counted a few times. V usage is TRBV29-1 and J usage is TRBJ1-1; D not certain. V was clipped by 4 bases and J by 4 bases, with 7 bases between them. The CDR3 totals 11 residues. From germline, CDR1 is SQVTM and CDR2 ANQGSEA. CDR3 nucleotide sequence: TGCAGCGTTGCAAGAACCACTGAAGCTTTCTTT. Protein product: CSVARTTEAFF.

This clone was counted between two and nine times. The chain employs TRBV28 and TRBJ2-3, with no clear D. CDR3 length equals 15 residues. Germline V lookup: CDR1 MDHEN, CDR2 SYDVKM. The V end was cut by 6 bases, the J end by 0 bases, with 13 bases between. In nucleotides, the CDR3 is TGTGCCAGCAGCCCCTTCTGGAATAGCACAGATACGCAGTATTTT. Amino acid sequence: CASSPFWNSTDTQYF.

The count of this clone is one. The chain couples TRBV19 to TRBJ1-5; D possibly corresponds to TRBD1 (6 bases). This CDR3 has 17 residues. Germline V gives CDR1 LNHDA, CDR2 SQIVND (reference sequence). V was pared by 4 bases and J by 3 bases, with 19 bases between. CDR3 loop: CASSTTINTGLNQPQHF. The CDR3 nucleotides read TGTGCCAGTAGTACAACGATAAATACAGGGCTCAATCAGCCCCAGCATTTT. The full variable domain, with the rest looked up from reference TRBV19 and TRBJ1-5, is DGGITQSPKYLFRKEGQNVTLSCEQNLNHDAMYWYRQDPGQGLRLIYYSQIVNDFQKGDIAEGYSVSREKKESFPLTVTSAQKNPTAFYLCASSTTINTGLNQPQHFGDGTRLSIL.